Following are 23 T cell receptor beta chains from one sample sequenced in a study of T cell clonality in common variable immunodeficiency. Here immunoSEQ multiplex PCR was the method, and the copy in TCRdb shows in-frame clones only, minus some. Reported are about 47,000 clones, none seen only once; the ten largest carry around 2%. The sample was peripheral blood mononuclear cells. The receptor set was obtained from a person aged 18 to 70 in good health.

This clone has at least ten counts. The sequenced fragment ends 3 residues before the CDR3 boundary, so the rest is inferred from the germline J gene. The chain employs TRBV20-1 and TRBJ2-4; TRBD2 matches at 8 bases. This CDR3 has 18 amino acids. V dropped 3 bases and J dropped 8; count of bases not matched to a gene: 21. Germline-derived CDR1 and CDR2 are DFQATT and SNEGSKA (reference sequence). CDR3 loop: CSASDSGSYLGGLDIQYF. CDR3 bases read: TGCAGTGCTAGTGATTCCGGGTCTTACCTTGGGGGACTAGACATT.

This clone has more than one count but fewer than ten. The CDR3 extends 3 residues past the end of the read, so its final part is completed from the germline J gene. This chain joins TRBV6-4 and TRBJ2-7; TRBD1 matches at 12 bases. The CDR3 extends over 15 amino acids. The germline V gene encodes CDR1 MRHNA and CDR2 SNTAGT. J gave up 2 bases and V 6 bases, and 5 bases lay outside the gene matches. The part of the CDR3 DNA that was read is TGTGCCAGCAGCGACGGGACAGGGGGCCCCTACGAG. This sequence encodes CASSDGTGGPYE. The entire CDR3 reads CASSDGTGGPYEQYF.

In this sample, this clone turned up many times. The read terminates 3 residues ahead of where the CDR3 ends, so the germline J gene completes it. This chain links TRBV18 with TRBJ2-7; 12 bases are shared with TRBD1. Germline loops: CDR1 KGHSH, CDR2 LQKENI. The CDR3 is 15 residues long. The ends lost 0 bases at V and 5 bases at J; junction bases unmatched: 2. The CDR3 loop reads CASSPPGTGGNEQYF. The DNA read from the CDR3 is TGTGCCAGCTCACCACCGGGGACAGGGGGCAACGAG. Filled out from reference TRBV18 and TRBJ2-7, the complete variable domain reads NAGVMQNPRHLVRRRGQEARLRCSPMKGHSHVYWYRQLPEEGLKFMVYLQKENIIDESGMPKERFSAEFPKEGPSILRIQQVVRGDSAAYFCASSPPGTGGNEQYFGPGTRLTVT.

This clone was counted between two and nine times. From the germline J gene comes the end of the CDR3, since the read stops 3 residues before it. This chain joins TRBV5-8 and TRBJ2-5, with 10 bases that match TRBD2. J gave up 5 bases and V 3 bases, and 4 bases lay outside the gene matches. CDR3 length equals 14 residues. Germline assignment: CDR1 SGHTS and CDR2 YDEGEE. CDR3 residues: CASSSGTSEETQYF. Partial CDR3 DNA: TGTGCCAGCAGCTCCGGGACTAGCGAGGAGACC.

Details on this clone: The DNA ends 3 residues before the CDR3 does, and the rest of the CDR3 is filled in from the germline J gene. The V call is TRBV7-9, the J call TRBJ2-2; 7 bases line up with TRBD2. CDR3 length: 15 residues. With 3 bases clipped from V and 3 bases from J, the junction kept 4 bases outside the gene matches. Germline assignment: CDR1 SEHNR and CDR2 FQNEAQ (reference sequence). The CDR3 here is CASSLEREHTGELFF. CDR3 DNA (partial): TGTGCCAGCAGCTTGGAGCGGGAACACACCGGGGAG. The complete variable domain, with remaining parts taken from reference TRBV7-9 and TRBJ2-2, reads DTGVSQNPRHKITKRGQNVTFRCDPISEHNRLYWYRQTLGQGPEFLTYFQNEAQLEKSRLLSDRFSAERPKGSFSTLEIQRTEQGDSAMYLCASSLEREHTGELFFGEGSRLTVL.

This clone was detected ten times or more. The sequence runs out 3 residues before the end of the CDR3; the remainder is reconstructed from the germline J gene. This chain joins TRBV18 and TRBJ1-1; no clear D. The germline V gene encodes CDR1 KGHSH and CDR2 LQKENI. Trimming cost V 3 bases and J 0 bases, with 8 bases left between them. This CDR3 spans 14 amino acids. The sequenced part of the CDR3 DNA is TGTGCCAGCTCACCGGCACAGATGAACACTGAA. Protein: CASSPAQMNTE. The complete CDR3 sequence is CASSPAQMNTEAFF.

The sample holds many counts of this clone. CDR3 loop: CASSFYTGELFF. Incomplete CDR3 DNA: TGCGCCAGCAGCTTCTACACCGGGGAG. The genes are TRBV5-1 and TRBJ2-2, with D hard to call. The read terminates 3 residues ahead of where the CDR3 ends, so the germline J gene completes it. Trimming pared 2 bases from V and 3 bases from J, leaving 2 bases between. Germline loops: CDR1 SGHRS, CDR2 YFSETQ. CDR3 size: 12 residues.

There are many counts of this clone. From the germline J gene comes the end of the CDR3, since the read stops 3 residues before it. This chain connects TRBV5-1 to TRBJ2-5; 7 nucleotides align to TRBD1. Trimming cost V 1 base and J 1 base; bases outside gene matches: 4. The CDR3 sequence is 15 residues long. Germline V lookup: CDR1 SGHRS, CDR2 YFSETQ. The CDR3 bases that were read are TGCGCCAGCAGCTTGACAGGGGATCCCCAAGAGACC. Translation: CASSLTGDPQET. From start to end, the CDR3 is CASSLTGDPQETQYF.

In this sample, this clone turned up many times. The covered CDR3 bases are TGTGCCAGCTCAACAGACAGTTCCTATGGC. Translation gives CASSTDSSYG. The whole CDR3 reads CASSTDSSYGYTF. The chain joins TRBV18 to TRBJ1-2, with TRBD1 as a possible D gene (5 bases). The CDR3 is cut off 3 residues early in the read; its end comes from the germline J gene. V was clipped by 5 bases and J by 4 bases, with 11 bases between them. Germline lookup yields CDR1 KGHSH and CDR2 LQKENI. The CDR3 length is 13 residues.

This clone was recorded at least ten times. The CDR3 end falls 3 residues outside the read, so it is completed with the germline J gene. The chain combines TRBV5-1 with TRBJ2-1; 12 positions agree with TRBD2. The CDR3 extends over 16 amino acids. V lost 4 bases and J lost 5; bases outside the gene matches: 7. CDR1 SGHRS and CDR2 YFSETQ come from the germline V gene. This chain's CDR3 is CASSTGLAGLDNEQFF. The sequenced part of the CDR3 DNA is TGCGCCAGCAGCACCGGACTAGCGGGACTTGACAATGAG.

This clone was seen a few times. The CDR3 reads CASSLGTGINEQFF. The sequenced part of the CDR3 DNA is TGTGCCAGCAGCTTGGGGACAGGGATCAATGAG. This chain uses TRBV5-8 with TRBJ2-1, with 8 bases aligning to TRBD1. The CDR3 end is not reached by the read, which stops 3 residues before it; the germline J gene fills it in. With 0 bases clipped from V and 6 bases from J, the junction kept 2 bases outside the gene matches. This CDR3 contains 14 residues. Looked up from germline, CDR1 is SGHTS and CDR2 is YDEGEE.

On this clone itself: The read halts 3 residues ahead of the CDR3 end, with the missing end drawn from the germline J gene. The chain employs TRBV7-8 and TRBJ2-1, with 8 bases lining up with TRBD1. V shed 1 base and J 4 bases; nucleotides not matched to a gene: 12. Germline values: CDR1 SGHVS, CDR2 FQNEAQ. The CDR3 is 18 amino acids. CDR3 region: CASSLVTSGGTGYNEQFF. Partial CDR3 DNA: TGTGCCAGCAGCTTAGTCACCTCGGGCGGGACAGGATACAATGAG.

Note on this clone: The CDR3 extends 3 residues past the end of the read, so its final part is completed from the germline J gene. V usage is TRBV20-1 and J usage is TRBJ2-1; a weak D match, TRBD1 (7 bases). This CDR3 region has 17 residues. The V and J ends lost 3 bases and 8 bases respectively, with 26 bases between them. The germline CDR1 and CDR2 sequences are DFQATT and SNEGSKA (reference sequence). The sequenced part of the CDR3 DNA is TGCAGTGCTAGTAGGGATCTAAGCGCGGCCAGGGGGGATGAG. This codes for CSASRDLSAARGDE. In full, the CDR3 is CSASRDLSAARGDEQFF.

This clone was detected ten times or more. Sequencing ends 3 residues short of the CDR3 end; the germline J gene provides the rest. The genes are TRBV10-1 and TRBJ1-2, with unresolved D. The CDR3 totals 13 residues. Trimming took 2 bases from V and 3 from J, leaving 7 bases between them. Germline-derived CDR1 and CDR2 are WNHNN and SYGVQD (reference sequence). The CDR3: CASSEDKDYGYTF. The DNA read from the CDR3 is TGCGCCAGCAGTGAGGATAAGGACTATGGC.

At least ten counts were recorded for this clone. The read falls 3 residues short of the CDR3 end, and the missing part is taken from the germline J gene. The genes are TRBV29-1 and TRBJ2-2; 7 bases are a match to TRBD1. CDR1 and CDR2 (germline): SQVTM, ANQGSEA. The CDR3 contains 15 residues. Trimming removed 6 bases from V and 0 bases from J; junction bases left unmatched: 7. The CDR3 bases that were read are TGCAGCGTAGACTCGGGACAGCCGAACACCGGGGAG. It specifies CSVDSGQPNTGE. The CDR3, in full, reads CSVDSGQPNTGELFF.

By share of the sample, this clone is medium-sized (0.01 to 0.1%). This specimen includes other DNA sequences encoding the same CDR3. CDR3 loop: CASSLTGGNEQFF. The sequenced CDR3 bases are TGTGCCAGCAGCTTGACAGGGGGCAATGAG. The chain carries TRBV7-3 and TRBJ2-1, with 9 bases aligning to TRBD1. The read is 3 residues too short to cover the CDR3 end, so that end is filled in from the germline J gene. Germline V CDR1 and CDR2: SGHTA, FQGTGA. J was trimmed by 6 bases and V by 3 bases; bases with no gene match: 0. CDR3 length equals 13 residues.

This clone occurred many times. The read ends 3 residues before the CDR3 terminus; that terminus is restored from the germline J gene. The V gene is TRBV19, the J gene TRBJ2-5, with D possibly TRBD1 on 6 matching bases. Germline loops: CDR1 LNHDA, CDR2 SQIVND (reference sequence). This CDR3 is built from 15 residues. Trimming removed 5 bases at V and 5 bases at J, with 18 bases between. The CDR3 region is CASSDSGHSAETQYF. CDR3 DNA, as far as it was read: TGTGCCAGTAGTGACTCGGGACACAGTGCGGAGACC. The whole variable domain, filled in from reference TRBV19 and TRBJ2-5, reads DGGITQSPKYLFRKEGQNVTLSCEQNLNHDAMYWYRQDPGQGLRLIYYSQIVNDFQKGDIAEGYSVSREKKESFPLTVTSAQKNPTAFYLCASSDSGHSAETQYFGPGTRLLVL.

This clone is termed medium-sized (0.01 to 0.1%). The read comes to an end 3 residues before the CDR3 does, leaving the germline J gene to fill in the end. Other nucleotide sequences in the sample specify the same CDR3. The rearrangement joins TRBV7-9 to TRBJ1-6; possibly TRBD1 for D (5 bases). The CDR3 sequence is 15 residues long. Deletions cut 0 bases from V and 7 bases from J, with 10 bases between. Germline CDR1 SEHNR, CDR2 FQNEAQ (reference sequence). CDR3 loop: CASSLALGPNSPLHF. The sequenced part of the CDR3 DNA is TGTGCCAGCAGCTTAGCTTTGGGGCCCAATTCACCC.

With respect to this clone: The CDR3 extends 3 residues past the end of the read, so its final part is completed from the germline J gene. This sequence joins TRBV5-1 and TRBJ2-7, with D possibly TRBD1 on 6 matching bases. Trimming left V 4 bases short and J 4 bases short, with 18 bases between. Germline V gene sequence: CDR1 SGHRS, CDR2 YFSETQ. The CDR3 contains 15 residues. The CDR3 is CASSHTGTPPYEQYF. The covered CDR3 bases are TGCGCCAGCAGCCATACCGGGACACCGCCGTACGAG.

This clone was recorded a few times. The CDR3 is cut off 3 residues early in the read; its end comes from the germline J gene. The V gene is TRBV18, the J gene TRBJ2-5; the match to TRBD2 covers 7 bases. Germline CDR1 reads KGHSH; CDR2 reads LQKENI. The CDR3 covers 15 residues. V shed 8 bases and J 7 bases; nucleotides not matched to a gene: 16. CDR3 DNA (partial): TGTGCCAGCACACGATACGGACAAGGGGAGGGGACC. Protein product: CASTRYGQGEGT. The full CDR3 protein is CASTRYGQGEGTQYF.

This clone was seen repeatedly, ten times or more. The missing CDR3 end, 3 residues past where the read stops, is filled in from the germline J gene. The rearrangement joins TRBV30 to TRBJ1-5; D perhaps matches TRBD1 (6 bases). This CDR3 spans 14 amino acids. The germline gives CDR1 GTSNPN, CDR2 SVGIG (reference sequence). Deletions cut 1 base from V and 0 bases from J, with 7 bases between. The covered CDR3 bases are TGTGCCTGGAGTGCACAGGGTAGCAATCAGCCC. Translating it yields CAWSAQGSNQP. The whole CDR3 reads CAWSAQGSNQPQHF.

This clone was counted a few times. One end of the junction varies from germline; a read error may be responsible. The CDR3 is cut off 3 residues early in the read; its end comes from the germline J gene. Distinct nucleotide sequences in the sample also encode this CDR3. This rearrangement joins TRBV7-8 to TRBJ1-3; D may be TRBD1 (5 bases). The CDR3 is 16 amino acids. Germline V gene data show CDR1 as SGHVS and CDR2 as FQNEAQ. The CDR3 bases that were read are TGTGCCAGCAGTCGAAAAGGGGCCTCCTCTGGAAACACG. Protein product: CASSRKGASSGNT. The whole CDR3 protein reads CASSRKGASSGNTIYF.

In this sample, this clone turned up many times. The missing CDR3 end, 3 residues past where the read stops, is filled in from the germline J gene. The chain recombines TRBV12-3 or TRBV12-4 with TRBJ1-5, with 8 bases fitting TRBD1. V lost 2 bases and J lost 6; bases outside the gene matches: 6. The CDR3 length is 15 residues. CDR3 DNA (partial): TGTGCCAGCAGTTTAATGACAGGGGTGGGTCAGCCC. Protein product: CASSLMTGVGQP. The whole CDR3 sequence is CASSLMTGVGQPQHF.